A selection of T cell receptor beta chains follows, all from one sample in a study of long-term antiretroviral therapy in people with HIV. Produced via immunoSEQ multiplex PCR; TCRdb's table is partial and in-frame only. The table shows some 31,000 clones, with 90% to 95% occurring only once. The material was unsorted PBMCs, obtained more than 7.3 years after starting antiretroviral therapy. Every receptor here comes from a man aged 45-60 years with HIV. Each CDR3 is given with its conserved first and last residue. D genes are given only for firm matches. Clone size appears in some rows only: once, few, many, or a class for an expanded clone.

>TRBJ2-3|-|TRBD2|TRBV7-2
CASSWVAGPRTDTQYF
TGTGCCAGCAGCTGGGTAGCGGGGCCCCGCACAGATACGCAGTATTTT
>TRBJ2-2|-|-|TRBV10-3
CAISEGAGGYTGELFF
TGTGCCATCAGCGAGGGGGCGGGGGGCTACACCGGGGAGCTGTTTTTT
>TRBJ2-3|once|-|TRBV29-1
CSVEAGARGTQYF
TGCAGCGTTGAGGCGGGGGCGAGGGGTACGCAGTATTTT
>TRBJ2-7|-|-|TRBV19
CASSGGGEQYF
TGTGCCAGTAGTGGGGGAGGCGAGCAGTACTTC
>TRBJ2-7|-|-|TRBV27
CASSPSGVSYEQYF
TGTGCCAGCAGTCCTTCGGGGGTCTCCTACGAGCAGTACTTC
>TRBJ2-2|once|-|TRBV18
CASSLELPDTGELFF
TGTGCCAGCTCCCTGGAGCTCCCGGACACCGGGGAGCTGTTTTTT
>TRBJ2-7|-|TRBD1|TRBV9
CASSVASTGLSYEQYF
TGTGCCAGCAGCGTAGCTTCGACAGGGCTCTCCTACGAGCAGTACTTC
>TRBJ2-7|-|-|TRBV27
CASSLGGFEGRSSYEQYF
TGTGCCAGCAGTTTGGGGGGTTTTGAGGGTCGTAGCTCCTACGAGCAGTACTTC
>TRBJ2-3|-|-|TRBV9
CASSSGTDTQYF
TGTGCCAGCAGCTCAGGGACAGATACGCAGTATTTT
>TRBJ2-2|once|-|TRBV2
CASSKRTGGVGELFF
TGTGCCAGCAGTAAAAGGACAGGCGGGGTCGGGGAGCTGTTTTTT
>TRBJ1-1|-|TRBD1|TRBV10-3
CAIRDRGQDTEAFF
TGTGCCATCAGGGACAGGGGGCAGGACACTGAAGCTTTCTTT
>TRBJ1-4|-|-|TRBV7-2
CASSLAGASTTNEKLFF
TGTGCCAGCAGCTTAGCGGGGGCAAGCACAACTAATGAAAAACTGTTTTTT
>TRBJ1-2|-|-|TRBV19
CASSIDRERGYTF
TGTGCCAGTAGTATAGATCGAGAGAGAGGCTACACCTTC
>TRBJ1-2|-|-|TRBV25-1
CASSELGEGYTF
TGTGCCAGCAGTGAATTGGGGGAGGGCTACACCTTC
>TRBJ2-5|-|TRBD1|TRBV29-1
CSAQRQGALGETQYF
TGCAGCGCCCAGCGACAGGGGGCCCTTGGGGAGACCCAGTACTTC
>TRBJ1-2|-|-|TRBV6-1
CASSEEVGRGYTF
TGTGCCAGCAGTGAAGAGGTGGGTCGTGGCTACACCTTC
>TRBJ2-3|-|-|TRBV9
CASSVDVGASGDTQYF
TGTGCCAGCAGCGTAGATGTGGGGGCCTCGGGGGATACGCAGTATTTT
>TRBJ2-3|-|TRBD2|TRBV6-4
CASRAGGSSTDTQYF
TGTGCCAGCAGAGCGGGGGGGTCAAGCACAGATACGCAGTATTTT
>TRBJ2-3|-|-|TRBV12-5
CASGRTGFSTDTQYF
TGTGCTAGTGGTCGTACAGGGTTCTCTACAGATACGCAGTATTTT
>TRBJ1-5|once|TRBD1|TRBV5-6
CASSLGGTVSQPQHF
TGTGCCAGCAGCTTGGGCGGGACAGTAAGTCAGCCCCAGCATTTT
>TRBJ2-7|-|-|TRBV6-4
CASNRRTESYEQYF
TGTGCCAGCAATCGTAGGACCGAGTCCTACGAGCAGTACTTC
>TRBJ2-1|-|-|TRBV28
CASSSITRGPENSYNEQFF
TGTGCCAGCAGTTCTATCACCCGGGGCCCCGAGAACTCCTACAATGAGCAGTTCTTC
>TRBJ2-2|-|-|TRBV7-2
CASRTGAMGGELFF
TGTGCCAGCAGGACCGGGGCCATGGGCGGGGAGCTGTTTTTT
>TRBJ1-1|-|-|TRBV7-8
CASSSGLNTEAFF
TGTGCCAGCAGTTCGGGTCTGAACACTGAAGCTTTCTTT
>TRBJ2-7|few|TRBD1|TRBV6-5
CASRLRDRGFYEQYF
TGTGCCAGCAGACTCCGGGACAGAGGGTTCTACGAGCAGTACTTC
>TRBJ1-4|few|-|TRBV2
CASSESELFF
TGTGCCAGCAGTGAATCGGAACTGTTTTTT
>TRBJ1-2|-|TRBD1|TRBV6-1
CASSESSRGRFYGYTF
TGTGCCAGCAGTGAATCGAGCAGGGGGCGGTTCTATGGCTACACCTTC
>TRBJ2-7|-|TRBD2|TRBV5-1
CASSFRPLADSYEQYF
TGCGCCAGCAGCTTTCGGCCACTAGCGGACTCCTACGAGCAGTACTTC
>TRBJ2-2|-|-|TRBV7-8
CASSLQGTGELFF
TGTGCCAGCAGCTTACAGGGGACCGGGGAGCTGTTTTTT
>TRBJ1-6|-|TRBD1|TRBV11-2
CASSSGQENYNSPLHF
TGTGCCAGCAGCTCGGGACAGGAGAATTATAATTCACCCCTCCACTTT
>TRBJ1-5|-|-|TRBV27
CASSTRLGNQPQHF
TGTGCCAGCAGTACTCGTTTGGGCAATCAGCCCCAGCATTTT
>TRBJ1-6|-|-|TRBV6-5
CASSYNAYNSPLHF
TGTGCCAGCAGTTACAACGCATATAATTCACCCCTCCACTTT
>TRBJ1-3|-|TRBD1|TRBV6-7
CASIFPRRGRNTIYF
TGTGCCAGCATCTTCCCCCGCAGGGGGCGAAACACCATATATTTT
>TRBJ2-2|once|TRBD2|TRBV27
CASSFIGLADTGELFF
TGTGCCAGCAGTTTTATAGGACTAGCGGACACCGGGGAGCTGTTTTTT
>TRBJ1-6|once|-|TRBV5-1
CASSLSFGSPLHF
TGCGCCAGCAGCTTGAGCTTTGGATCACCCCTCCACTTT
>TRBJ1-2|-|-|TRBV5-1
CASSLTQGGRNYGYTF
TGCGCCAGCAGCCTAACCCAGGGAGGTAGAAACTATGGCTACACCTTC
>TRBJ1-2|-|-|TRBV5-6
CASSDRPTGRIDGYTF
TGTGCCAGCAGCGACCGGCCTACAGGAAGAATCGATGGCTACACCTTC